This TCR beta chain was identified during a study of graft-versus-host responses after intestinal transplantation. Study context: The recipients all started with anti-thymocyte globulin induction and then took tacrolimus and steroids for two to four years.

Study-level findings and limits: Where graft-donor T cell macrochimerism was present, patients had high graft-versus-host to host-versus-graft clonal ratios in allografts.

This CDR3 comprises 14 residues. Per the germline V gene, CDR1 is SGHKS and CDR2 is YYEKEE (reference sequence). V lost 7 bases, J lost 0 bases, and 4 bases stayed unmatched. Of note for this clone: Its antigen is not known.

Sequencing was performed with immunoSEQ multiplex PCR; in TCRdb, only in-frame clones are kept and a portion is missing. The repertoire holds fewer than 70,000 clones, roughly 92% seen once, with 6.5% to 7% in the top ten. Material: bone marrow, obtained 734 days after intestinal transplantation. The receptor comes from a human patient who received an intestinal transplant, so some T cells may come from the graft donor. The chain couples TRBV5-5 to TRBJ2-4; 7 nucleotides match TRBD1. CDR3 nucleotides: TGTGCCAGCGGGGGACAGTTAGCCAAAAACATTCAGTACTTC. This encodes CASGGQLAKNIQYF.